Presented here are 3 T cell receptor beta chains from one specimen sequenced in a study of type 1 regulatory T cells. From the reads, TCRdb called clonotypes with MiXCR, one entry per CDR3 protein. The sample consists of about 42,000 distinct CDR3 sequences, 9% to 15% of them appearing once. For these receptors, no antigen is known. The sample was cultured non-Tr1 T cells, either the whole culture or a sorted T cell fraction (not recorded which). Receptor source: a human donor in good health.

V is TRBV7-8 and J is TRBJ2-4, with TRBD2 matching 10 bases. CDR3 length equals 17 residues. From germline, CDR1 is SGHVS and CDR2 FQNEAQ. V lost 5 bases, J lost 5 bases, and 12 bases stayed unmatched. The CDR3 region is CASSRKEGLARENIQYF. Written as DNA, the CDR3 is TGTGCCAGCAGCCGTAAGGAGGGACTAGCGAGGGAAAACATTCAGTACTTC.

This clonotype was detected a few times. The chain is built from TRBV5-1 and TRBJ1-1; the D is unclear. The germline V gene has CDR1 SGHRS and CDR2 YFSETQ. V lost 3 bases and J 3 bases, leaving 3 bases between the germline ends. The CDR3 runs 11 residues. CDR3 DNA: TGCGCCAGCAGCTCTGACACTGAAGCTTTCTTT. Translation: CASSSDTEAFF.

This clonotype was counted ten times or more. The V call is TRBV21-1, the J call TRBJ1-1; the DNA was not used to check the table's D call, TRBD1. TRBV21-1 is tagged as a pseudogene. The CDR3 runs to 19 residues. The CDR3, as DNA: TGTGCCAGCTACCACCACCAGTCGGGACACCAAAGCTTGAACACTGAAGCTTTCTTT. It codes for CASYHHQSGHQSLNTEAFF.